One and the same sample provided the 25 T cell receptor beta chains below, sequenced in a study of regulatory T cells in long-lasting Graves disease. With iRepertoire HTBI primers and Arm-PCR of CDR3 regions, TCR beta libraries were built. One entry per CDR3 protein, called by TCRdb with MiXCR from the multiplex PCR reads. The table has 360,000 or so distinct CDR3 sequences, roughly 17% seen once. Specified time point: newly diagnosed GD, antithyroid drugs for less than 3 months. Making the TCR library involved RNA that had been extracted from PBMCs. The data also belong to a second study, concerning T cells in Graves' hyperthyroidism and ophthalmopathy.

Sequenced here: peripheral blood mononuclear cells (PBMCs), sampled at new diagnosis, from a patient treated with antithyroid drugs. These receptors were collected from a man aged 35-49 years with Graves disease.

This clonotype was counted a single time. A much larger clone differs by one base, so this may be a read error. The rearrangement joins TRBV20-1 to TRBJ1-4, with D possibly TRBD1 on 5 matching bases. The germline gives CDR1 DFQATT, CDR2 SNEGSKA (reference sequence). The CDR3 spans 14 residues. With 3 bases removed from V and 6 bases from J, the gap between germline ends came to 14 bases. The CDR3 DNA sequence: TGCAGTGCTAGTTCGTGGGACTTAGATGAAAAACTGTTTTTT. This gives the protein CSASSWDLDEKLFF.

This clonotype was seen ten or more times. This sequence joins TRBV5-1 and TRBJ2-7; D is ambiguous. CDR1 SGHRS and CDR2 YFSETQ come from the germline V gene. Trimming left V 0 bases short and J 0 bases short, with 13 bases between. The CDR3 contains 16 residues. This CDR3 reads CASSLAPTQSSYEQYF. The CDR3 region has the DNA TGCGCCAGCAGCTTGGCCCCTACCCAGAGCTCCTACGAGCAGTACTTC. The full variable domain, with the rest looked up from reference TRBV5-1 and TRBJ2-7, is KAGVTQTPRYLIKTRGQQVTLSCSPISGHRSVSWYQQTPGQGLQFLFEYFSETQRNKGNFPGRFSGRQFSNSRSEMNVSTLELGDSALYLCASSLAPTQSSYEQYFGPGTRLTVT.

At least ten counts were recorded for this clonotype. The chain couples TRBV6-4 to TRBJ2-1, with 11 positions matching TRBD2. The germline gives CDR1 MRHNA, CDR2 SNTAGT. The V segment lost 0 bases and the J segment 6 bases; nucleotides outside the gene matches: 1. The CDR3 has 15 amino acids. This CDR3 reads CASSDSSGGANEQFF. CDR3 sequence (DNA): TGTGCCAGCAGTGACTCTAGCGGGGGGGCCAATGAGCAGTTCTTC.

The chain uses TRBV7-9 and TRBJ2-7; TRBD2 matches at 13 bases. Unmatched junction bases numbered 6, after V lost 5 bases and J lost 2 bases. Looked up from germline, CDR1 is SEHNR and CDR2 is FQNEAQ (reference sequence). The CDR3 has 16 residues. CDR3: CASSPRLAGGPYEQYF. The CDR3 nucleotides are TGTGCCAGCAGCCCCCGACTAGCGGGAGGACCCTACGAGCAGTACTTC.

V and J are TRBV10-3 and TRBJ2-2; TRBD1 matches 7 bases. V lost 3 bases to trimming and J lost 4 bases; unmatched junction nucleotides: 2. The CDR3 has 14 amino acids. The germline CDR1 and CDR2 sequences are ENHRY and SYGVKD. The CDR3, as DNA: TGTGCCATCAGTGAACAGGGGACCACCGGGGAGCTGTTTTTT. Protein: CAISEQGTTGELFF.

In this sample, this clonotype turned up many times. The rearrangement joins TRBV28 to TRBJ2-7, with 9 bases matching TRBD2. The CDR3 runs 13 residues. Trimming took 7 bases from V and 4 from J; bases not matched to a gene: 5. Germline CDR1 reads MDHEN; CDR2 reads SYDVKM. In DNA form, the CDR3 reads TGTGCCAGCAAGGCGGGGGGGCAGTACGAGCAGTACTTC. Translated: CASKAGGQYEQYF.

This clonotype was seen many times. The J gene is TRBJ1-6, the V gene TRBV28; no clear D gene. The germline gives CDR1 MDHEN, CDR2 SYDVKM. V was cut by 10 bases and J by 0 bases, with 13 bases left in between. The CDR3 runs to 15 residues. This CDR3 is CATFGRSSYNSPLHF. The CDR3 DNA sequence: TGTGCCACATTTGGCAGGAGCTCCTATAATTCACCCCTCCACTTT.

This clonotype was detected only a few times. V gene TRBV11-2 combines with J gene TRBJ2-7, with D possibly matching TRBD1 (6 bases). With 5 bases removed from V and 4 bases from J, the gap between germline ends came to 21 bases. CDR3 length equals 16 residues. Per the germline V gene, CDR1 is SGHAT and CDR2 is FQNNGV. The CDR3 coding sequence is TGTGCCAGCAGCCAAGTGTTCGGGACACCCTCATACGAGCAGTACTTC. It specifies CASSQVFGTPSYEQYF.

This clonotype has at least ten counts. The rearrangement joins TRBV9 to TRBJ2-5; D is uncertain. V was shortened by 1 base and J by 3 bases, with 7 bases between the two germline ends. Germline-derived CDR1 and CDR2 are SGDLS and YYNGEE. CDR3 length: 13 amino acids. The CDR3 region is CASSVSQKETQYF. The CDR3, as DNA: TGTGCCAGCAGCGTATCCCAAAAAGAGACCCAGTACTTC.

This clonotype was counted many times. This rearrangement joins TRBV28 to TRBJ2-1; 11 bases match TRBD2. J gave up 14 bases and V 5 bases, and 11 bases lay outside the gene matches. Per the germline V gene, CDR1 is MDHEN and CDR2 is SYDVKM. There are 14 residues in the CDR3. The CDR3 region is CASSIPLSGGVEFF. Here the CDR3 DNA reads TGTGCCAGCAGTATTCCACTTAGCGGGGGGGTCGAGTTCTTC.

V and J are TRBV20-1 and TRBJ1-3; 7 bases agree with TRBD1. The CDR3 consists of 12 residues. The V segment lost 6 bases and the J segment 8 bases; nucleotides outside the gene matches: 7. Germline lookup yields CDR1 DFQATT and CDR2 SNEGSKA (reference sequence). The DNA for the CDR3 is TGCAGTGCACGACAGGGTTTCGACACCATATATTTT. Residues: CSARQGFDTIYF.

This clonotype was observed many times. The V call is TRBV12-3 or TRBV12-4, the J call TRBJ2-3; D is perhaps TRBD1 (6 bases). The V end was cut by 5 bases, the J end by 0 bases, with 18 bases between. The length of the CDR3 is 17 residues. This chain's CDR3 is CASSPLDSFSSTDTQYF. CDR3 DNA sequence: TGTGCCAGCAGTCCCCTGGACAGTTTCTCTAGCACAGATACGCAGTATTTT.

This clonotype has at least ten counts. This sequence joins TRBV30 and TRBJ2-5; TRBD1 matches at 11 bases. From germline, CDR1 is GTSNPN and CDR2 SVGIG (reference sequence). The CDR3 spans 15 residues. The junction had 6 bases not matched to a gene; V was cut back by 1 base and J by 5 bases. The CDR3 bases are TGTGCCTGGAGTGGGACAGGGGGCCATCCCGAGACCCAGTACTTC. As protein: CAWSGTGGHPETQYF.

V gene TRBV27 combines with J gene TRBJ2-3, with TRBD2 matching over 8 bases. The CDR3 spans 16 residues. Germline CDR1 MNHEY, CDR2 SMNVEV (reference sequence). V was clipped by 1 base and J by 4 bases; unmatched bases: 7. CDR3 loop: CASSLWSGGAADTQYF. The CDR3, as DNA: TGTGCCAGCAGTTTATGGTCCGGGGGGGCCGCAGATACGCAGTATTTT.

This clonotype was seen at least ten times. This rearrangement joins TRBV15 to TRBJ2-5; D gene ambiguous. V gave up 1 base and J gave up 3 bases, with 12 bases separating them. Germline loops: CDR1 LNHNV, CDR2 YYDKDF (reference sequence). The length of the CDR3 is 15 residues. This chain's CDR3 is CATSRARRLEETQYF. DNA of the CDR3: TGTGCCACCAGCAGAGCGAGGCGCCTCGAAGAGACCCAGTACTTC.

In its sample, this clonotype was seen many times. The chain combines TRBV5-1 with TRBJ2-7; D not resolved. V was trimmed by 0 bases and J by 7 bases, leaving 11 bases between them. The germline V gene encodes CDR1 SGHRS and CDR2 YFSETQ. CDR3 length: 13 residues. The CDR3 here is CASSLAQLGEQYF. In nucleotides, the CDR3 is TGCGCCAGCAGCTTGGCTCAGTTAGGTGAGCAGTACTTC. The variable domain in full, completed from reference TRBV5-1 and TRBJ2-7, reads KAGVTQTPRYLIKTRGQQVTLSCSPISGHRSVSWYQQTPGQGLQFLFEYFSETQRNKGNFPGRFSGRQFSNSRSEMNVSTLELGDSALYLCASSLAQLGEQYFGPGTRLTVT.

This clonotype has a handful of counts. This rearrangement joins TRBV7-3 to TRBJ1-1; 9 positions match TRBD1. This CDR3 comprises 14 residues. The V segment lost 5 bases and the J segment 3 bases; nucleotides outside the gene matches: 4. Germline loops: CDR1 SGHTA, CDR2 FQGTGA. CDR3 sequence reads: CASSIQGADTEAFF. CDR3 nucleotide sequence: TGTGCCAGCAGCATACAGGGGGCTGACACTGAAGCTTTCTTT.

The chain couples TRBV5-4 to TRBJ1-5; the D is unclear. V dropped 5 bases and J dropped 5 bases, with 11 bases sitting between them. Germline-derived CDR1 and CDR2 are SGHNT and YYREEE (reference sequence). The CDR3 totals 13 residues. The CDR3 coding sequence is TGTGCCAGCAGTTTTGGACCCGATCAGCCCCAGCATTTT. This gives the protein CASSFGPDQPQHF.

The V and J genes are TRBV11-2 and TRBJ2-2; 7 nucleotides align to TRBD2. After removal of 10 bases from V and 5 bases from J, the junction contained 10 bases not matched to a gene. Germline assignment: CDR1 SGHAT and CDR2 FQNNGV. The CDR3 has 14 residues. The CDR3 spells CATSRGEETGELFF. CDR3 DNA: TGTGCCACCTCCCGGGGGGAGGAAACCGGGGAGCTGTTTTTT.

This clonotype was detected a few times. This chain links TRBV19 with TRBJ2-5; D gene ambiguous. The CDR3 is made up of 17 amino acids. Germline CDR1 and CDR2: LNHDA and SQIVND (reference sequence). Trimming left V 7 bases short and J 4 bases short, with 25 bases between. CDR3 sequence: CASTPGIGRPKGETQYF. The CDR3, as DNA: TGTGCCAGTACCCCAGGCATCGGCAGACCTAAAGGAGAGACCCAGTACTTC.

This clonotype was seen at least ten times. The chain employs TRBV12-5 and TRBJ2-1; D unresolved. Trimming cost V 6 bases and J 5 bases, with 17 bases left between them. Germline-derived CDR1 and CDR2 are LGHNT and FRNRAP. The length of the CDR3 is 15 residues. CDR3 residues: CASGPSQVPNNEQFF. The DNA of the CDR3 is TGTGCTAGTGGGCCCTCTCAGGTCCCCAACAATGAGCAGTTCTTC.

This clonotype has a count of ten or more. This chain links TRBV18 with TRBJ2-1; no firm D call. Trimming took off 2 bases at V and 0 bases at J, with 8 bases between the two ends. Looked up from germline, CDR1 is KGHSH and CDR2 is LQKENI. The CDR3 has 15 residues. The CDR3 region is CASSPIAVSYNEQFF. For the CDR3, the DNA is TGTGCCAGCTCACCAATTGCGGTCTCCTACAATGAGCAGTTCTTC. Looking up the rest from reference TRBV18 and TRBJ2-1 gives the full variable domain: NAGVMQNPRHLVRRRGQEARLRCSPMKGHSHVYWYRQLPEEGLKFMVYLQKENIIDESGMPKERFSAEFPKEGPSILRIQQVVRGDSAAYFCASSPIAVSYNEQFFGPGTRLTVL.

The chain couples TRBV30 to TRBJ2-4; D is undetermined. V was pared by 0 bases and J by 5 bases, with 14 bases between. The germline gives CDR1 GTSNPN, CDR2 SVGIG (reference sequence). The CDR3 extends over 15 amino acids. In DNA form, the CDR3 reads TGTGCCTGGAGTGTAGGCAGAAACTCCGAAAACATTCAGTACTTC. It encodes CAWSVGRNSENIQYF.

CDR3 in DNA: TGTGCCATCAGTGATCGTCAGGGCGATGAAGCTTTCTTT. Protein product: CAISDRQGDEAFF. J is TRBJ1-1 and V is TRBV10-3, with D possibly being TRBD1 (5 bases). The germline V and J ends were trimmed by 3 bases and 7 bases, with 12 bases remaining between them. The CDR3 runs 13 residues. Germline V gene data show CDR1 as ENHRY and CDR2 as SYGVKD.

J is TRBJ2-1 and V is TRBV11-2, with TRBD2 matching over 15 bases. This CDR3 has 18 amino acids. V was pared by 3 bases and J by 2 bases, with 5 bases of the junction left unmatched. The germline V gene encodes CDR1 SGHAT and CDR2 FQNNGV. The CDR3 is CASSFGLAGGGAYNEQFF. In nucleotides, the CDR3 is TGTGCCAGCAGCTTCGGACTAGCGGGGGGGGGGGCCTACAATGAGCAGTTCTTC.